The TCR beta chain under discussion was sequenced for a study of cytomegalovirus exposure and HLA in healthy donors. The germline gives CDR1 SEHNR, CDR2 FQNEAQ (reference sequence). V lost 5 bases and J lost 2, with 14 bases in between. The CDR3 runs 15 residues. This clone was counted a single time. Primers included in the PCR were 60 Vbeta and 13 Jbeta primers. The repertoire was sequenced with immunoSEQ multiplex PCR; TCRdb's copy has only in-frame clones and lacks some. The repertoire includes about 140,000 clones, approximately 84% of them detected once, and approximately 1.3% sits in the top ten.

The receptor comes from a man aged 30-40 years in good health and CMV-seropositive. Sequencing was done on a sample of PBMCs. This sequence joins TRBV7-9 and TRBJ2-3, with D possibly being TRBD1 (5 bases). CDR3 bases: TGTGCCAGCAGCCCTGGGGCCAGCTACACAGATACGCAGTATTTT. Translating it yields CASSPGASYTDTQYF.